A selection of T cell receptor beta chains follows, all from one sample in a study of CD8 T cells in Susac syndrome. TCRdb itself ran the immunoSEQ multiplex PCR reads through MiXCR, one entry per CDR3 protein. The sample carries a few hundred thousand distinct CDR3 sequences, about 90% recorded once. Sequenced input: CD4+ T cells from PBMCs. The receptors were sampled from a human donor with multiple sclerosis. Each CDR3 is given with its conserved first and last residue. The order of the fields is CDR3 DNA, CDR3 protein, J gene, D gene, clone size, V gene. D genes are given only for firm matches. The size entry is marked missing in some rows and otherwise reads once, few, many or a size class.

CDR3 DNA: TGTGCCAGCAGCTTGGGACGGAACACTGAAGCTTTCTTT
CDR3 protein: CASSLGRNTEAFF
J gene: TRBJ1-1
D gene: .
clone size: many
V gene: TRBV11-3

CDR3 DNA: TGTGCCAGCAGCCAGTTCGGGGACTATGGCTACACCTTC
CDR3 protein: CASSQFGDYGYTF
J gene: TRBJ1-2
D gene: .
clone size: .
V gene: TRBV6-6

CDR3 DNA: TGTGCCAGCAGCTTCGACAGGGCTGGGGCCAACGTCCTGACTTTC
CDR3 protein: CASSFDRAGANVLTF
J gene: TRBJ2-6
D gene: TRBD1
clone size: .
V gene: TRBV11-1

CDR3 DNA: TGTGCCAGCAGCTTAGGTCCTAGCGCGAACACCGGGGAGCTGTTTTTT
CDR3 protein: CASSLGPSANTGELFF
J gene: TRBJ2-2
D gene: .
clone size: once
V gene: TRBV7-2

CDR3 DNA: TGCAGCGTTGGGGAAACGACAGGGAACCACGAGCAGTACTTC
CDR3 protein: CSVGETTGNHEQYF
J gene: TRBJ2-7
D gene: TRBD1
clone size: .
V gene: TRBV29-1

CDR3 DNA: TGCAGCGGACACCGACAGGGCTATGAGCAGTTCTTC
CDR3 protein: CSGHRQGYEQFF
J gene: TRBJ2-1
D gene: TRBD1
clone size: .
V gene: TRBV29-1

CDR3 DNA: TGTGCCAGCAGCTTCCTTTCTGGGGCTTACAATGAGCAGTTCTTC
CDR3 protein: CASSFLSGAYNEQFF
J gene: TRBJ2-1
D gene: .
clone size: .
V gene: TRBV7-9

CDR3 DNA: TGTGCCAGCAGTGCCCTCCAGGGTTCCACTGAAGCTTTCTTT
CDR3 protein: CASSALQGSTEAFF
J gene: TRBJ1-1
D gene: .
clone size: .
V gene: TRBV6-1

CDR3 DNA: TGTGCCAGCAAACAGGGTGGCGGGGAGCTGTTTTTT
CDR3 protein: CASKQGGGELFF
J gene: TRBJ2-2
D gene: .
clone size: .
V gene: TRBV3-1

CDR3 DNA: TGTGCCAGCGCGGCCAACAGAATGAACACTGAAGCTTTCTTT
CDR3 protein: CASAANRMNTEAFF
J gene: TRBJ1-1
D gene: .
clone size: .
V gene: TRBV2

CDR3 DNA: TGTGCCAGCAGGGATAGCGGGAGGGGTTACGGTGTGCAGTTCTTC
CDR3 protein: CASRDSGRGYGVQFF
J gene: TRBJ2-1
D gene: TRBD2
clone size: .
V gene: TRBV2

CDR3 DNA: TGCGCCAGCAGCCAAGAGCCCACGGGGGACAGCTCCTACGAGCAGTACTTC
CDR3 protein: CASSQEPTGDSSYEQYF
J gene: TRBJ2-7
D gene: .
clone size: .
V gene: TRBV4-3

CDR3 DNA: TGTGCCAGTAGTGGCACAGCTAATTCACCCCTCCACTTT
CDR3 protein: CASSGTANSPLHF
J gene: TRBJ1-6
D gene: .
clone size: .
V gene: TRBV19

CDR3 DNA: TGTGCCAGCAGCTGGACTAGCACAGATACGCAGTATTTT
CDR3 protein: CASSWTSTDTQYF
J gene: TRBJ2-3
D gene: .
clone size: few
V gene: TRBV5-1

CDR3 DNA: TGTGCCATCAGTGAGCCAGGGCGGGCAGCTTTCTTT
CDR3 protein: CAISEPGRAAFF
J gene: TRBJ1-1
D gene: .
clone size: .
V gene: TRBV10-3

CDR3 DNA: TGTGCCAGCAGCGGGGGCTCCAAGGGGAGGGGCAGGGAAGCTTTCTTT
CDR3 protein: CASSGGSKGRGREAFF
J gene: TRBJ1-1
D gene: .
clone size: .
V gene: TRBV7-9

CDR3 DNA: TGTGCCAGCAGTTTAGCCCGCAGGAACTATGGCTACACCTTC
CDR3 protein: CASSLARRNYGYTF
J gene: TRBJ1-2
D gene: .
clone size: .
V gene: TRBV12-3/TRBV12-4

CDR3 DNA: TGTGCCAGCAGCGTACAGGTTGCCTCCTACAATGAGCAGTTCTTC
CDR3 protein: CASSVQVASYNEQFF
J gene: TRBJ2-1
D gene: .
clone size: .
V gene: TRBV9

CDR3 DNA: TGTGCCAGCAGCTCCAGCGGGGCCTCATTCCGCACAGATACGCAGTATTTT
CDR3 protein: CASSSSGASFRTDTQYF
J gene: TRBJ2-3
D gene: TRBD2
clone size: .
V gene: TRBV7-2

CDR3 DNA: TGTGCCAGCAGCCCGGGACTAGCGGGGCTAGCCAAAAACATTCAGTACTTC
CDR3 protein: CASSPGLAGLAKNIQYF
J gene: TRBJ2-4
D gene: TRBD2
clone size: .
V gene: TRBV7-8

CDR3 DNA: TGTGCCAGCAGTTTCTACCGGATCCGGGACGGAAACTACGAGCAGTACTTC
CDR3 protein: CASSFYRIRDGNYEQYF
J gene: TRBJ2-7
D gene: .
clone size: .
V gene: TRBV27

CDR3 DNA: TGTGCCAGCAGCTTAGGGACAGGGAAGTTGGAAGCAAAAGAGACCCAGTACTTC
CDR3 protein: CASSLGTGKLEAKETQYF
J gene: TRBJ2-5
D gene: TRBD1
clone size: .
V gene: TRBV7-3

CDR3 DNA: TGTGCCAGCAGCTATCAGGGACTCAGCACCGGGGAGCTGTTTTTT
CDR3 protein: CASSYQGLSTGELFF
J gene: TRBJ2-2
D gene: .
clone size: .
V gene: TRBV7-6

CDR3 DNA: TGTGCCAGCAGTTATGCGGGATTGGCCGGGGAGCTGTTTTTT
CDR3 protein: CASSYAGLAGELFF
J gene: TRBJ2-2
D gene: .
clone size: .
V gene: TRBV6-2/TRBV6-3

CDR3 DNA: TGTGCCACCAGCGGCAGGGGGTTCGGGCAAGAGACCCAGTACTTC
CDR3 protein: CATSGRGFGQETQYF
J gene: TRBJ2-5
D gene: TRBD1
clone size: .
V gene: TRBV15

CDR3 DNA: TGTGCCAGCAGTTTTTCAGGGGTGCCCCCCTACGAGCAGTACTTC
CDR3 protein: CASSFSGVPPYEQYF
J gene: TRBJ2-7
D gene: .
clone size: .
V gene: TRBV12-3/TRBV12-4